The 21 T cell receptor beta chains given below trace back to one sample, sequenced in a study of OX40 agonist ivuxolimab in advanced cancers. Here immunoSEQ multiplex PCR was the method, and the copy in TCRdb shows in-frame clones only, minus some. The table shows about 23,000 clones, with approximately 80% occurring only once. The material sequenced was CD4+ or CD8+ T cells sorted from blood, taken in a trial of the OX40 agonist ivuxolimab. Every receptor here comes from an adult with an advanced solid tumor such as melanoma, head and neck, liver or kidney cancer.

With regard to this clone: The junction and the germline gene differ at one end; a read error may be behind it. J is TRBJ2-7 and V is TRBV6-1; D uncertain. CDR1 is MNHNS, CDR2 SASEGT, per germline. There are 13 residues in the CDR3. Here the CDR3 reads CASSEHPRYEQCF. The CDR3 DNA sequence: TGTGCCAGCAGTGAACATCCAAGATACGAGCAGTGCTTC.

The chain joins TRBV19 to TRBJ2-1, with a weak D call TRBD1 (5 bases). V dropped 7 bases and J dropped 8 bases, with 15 bases sitting between them. The CDR3 has 13 residues. CDR1 is LNHDA, CDR2 SQIVND, per germline (reference sequence). For the CDR3, the DNA is TGTGCCAGTAAATTGCAGGGAAAGGATGAGCAGTTCTTC. It codes for CASKLQGKDEQFF.

The chain employs TRBV6-5 and TRBJ2-3, with TRBD2 identical over 8 bases. The junction had 12 bases not matched to a gene; V was cut back by 7 bases and J by 6 bases. This CDR3 region has 15 residues. Germline CDR1 and CDR2: MNHEY and SVGAGI. The CDR3 loop is CASTGRGTGMDTQYF. The CDR3 bases are TGTGCCAGCACCGGGAGGGGGACCGGCATGGATACGCAGTATTTT.

The chain recombines TRBV30 with TRBJ2-7, with a tentative D call TRBD2 (6 bases). Germline V gives CDR1 GTSNPN, CDR2 SVGIG (reference sequence). The CDR3 length is 14 residues. Between the trimmed V and J ends, which lost 2 bases and 3 bases, there was a span of 14 bases. The CDR3 reads CAWSYGGQIYEQYF. CDR3 bases: TGTGCCTGGAGTTATGGAGGGCAGATCTACGAGCAGTACTTC.

The V call is TRBV15, the J call TRBJ2-5; the D gene is possibly TRBD2 (7 bases). The CDR3 extends over 13 amino acids. The germline V gene encodes CDR1 LNHNV and CDR2 YYDKDF (reference sequence). V shed 8 bases and J shed 2 bases, with 12 bases lying between them. CDR3 amino acids: CATGGGLQETQYF. The CDR3 region has the DNA TGTGCCACCGGGGGGGGGCTGCAAGAGACCCAGTACTTC.

There are a few counts of this clone. This sequence joins TRBV19 and TRBJ2-6, with TRBD1 identical over 8 bases. J lost 1 base, V lost 10 bases, and 9 bases had no gene match. Germline V gene sequence: CDR1 LNHDA, CDR2 SQIVND (reference sequence). This CDR3 has 16 amino acids. The CDR3 reads CATGGQGASGANVLTF. For the CDR3, the DNA is TGTGCCACCGGAGGACAGGGAGCTTCTGGGGCCAACGTCCTGACTTTC. The full variable domain, with the rest looked up from reference TRBV19 and TRBJ2-6, is DGGITQSPKYLFRKEGQNVTLSCEQNLNHDAMYWYRQDPGQGLRLIYYSQIVNDFQKGDIAEGYSVSREKKESFPLTVTSAQKNPTAFYLCATGGQGASGANVLTFGAGSRLTVL.

In its sample, this clone was seen once. This sample includes further DNA sequences coding for the same CDR3. The chain joins TRBV6-4 to TRBJ2-1, with D tentatively TRBD2 (6 bases). The CDR3 extends over 16 amino acids. Looked up from germline, CDR1 is MRHNA and CDR2 is SNTAGT. V was cut by 5 bases and J by 6 bases, with 20 bases left in between. The CDR3 sequence: CASSKNLAGSGNEQFF. The CDR3 DNA follows: TGTGCCAGCAGTAAAAACCTGGCGGGATCTGGCAATGAGCAGTTCTTC.

The CDR3 loop is CASSLQGLAGAITDTQYF. The CDR3 DNA sequence: TGCGCCAGCAGCTTGCAGGGACTAGCGGGGGCGATCACAGATACGCAGTATTTT. The chain employs TRBV5-1 and TRBJ2-3, with 14 bases that match TRBD2. V lost 1 base and J lost 2; bases outside the gene matches: 6. CDR1 and CDR2 from the germline V gene are SGHRS and YFSETQ. The CDR3 contains 18 residues.

This chain uses TRBV9 with TRBJ1-1; unclear D gene. V was pared by 2 bases and J by 1 base, with 9 bases between. Germline lookup yields CDR1 SGDLS and CDR2 YYNGEE. CDR3 length equals 14 residues. The CDR3 DNA reads TGTGCCAGCAGCGTCATAGCCGAGAACACTGAAGCTTTCTTT. Encoded protein: CASSVIAENTEAFF.

This chain connects TRBV29-1 to TRBJ2-5; maybe TRBD1 (5 bases). The CDR3 loop spans 11 amino acids. Germline V gene sequence: CDR1 SQVTM, CDR2 ANQGSEA. Trimming removed 6 bases from V and 2 bases from J, with 7 bases in between. The CDR3 is CSVTDQETQYF. The CDR3 DNA sequence: TGCAGCGTGACAGATCAAGAGACCCAGTACTTC.

V is TRBV5-1 and J is TRBJ1-2; TRBD1 matches 8 bases. J lost 5 bases, V lost 0 bases, and 6 bases had no gene match. Germline CDR1 is SGHRS and CDR2 is YFSETQ. The CDR3 loop spans 15 amino acids. CDR3 in DNA: TGCGCCAGCAGCTTGGAGGGACAGGCGATATATGGCTACACCTTC. Its translation is CASSLEGQAIYGYTF.

The rearrangement joins TRBV30 to TRBJ1-2; D perhaps matches TRBD1 (6 bases). The V gene's germline CDR1 is GTSNPN and CDR2 SVGIG (reference sequence). This CDR3 comprises 14 residues. The V and J ends lost 0 bases and 0 bases respectively, with 8 bases between them. CDR3 nucleotides: TGTGCCTGGAGTGTAAACAGGGCTAACTATGGCTACACCTTC. Its translation: CAWSVNRANYGYTF.

The chain has TRBV28 and TRBJ1-2; 7 bases fit TRBD1. The CDR3 has 13 residues. CDR1 is MDHEN and CDR2 is SYDVKM in the germline V gene. The J segment lost 0 bases and the V segment lost 10 bases, leaving 5 bases of the junction unmatched. The CDR3 region is CAITGTANYGYTF. DNA for the CDR3: TGTGCCATAACCGGGACAGCTAACTATGGCTACACCTTC.

The V and J genes are TRBV28 and TRBJ2-5; TRBD2 aligns across 10 bases. The trim removed 7 bases at V and 1 base at J, leaving 3 bases unmatched. CDR1 and CDR2 from the germline V gene are MDHEN and SYDVKM. The CDR3 is made up of 14 amino acids. CDR3 sequence: CASTASGSQETQYF. CDR3 in DNA: TGTGCCAGCACCGCTAGCGGGAGCCAAGAGACCCAGTACTTC.

The rearrangement joins TRBV29-1 to TRBJ2-1; no clear D gene. The germline CDR1 and CDR2 sequences are SQVTM and ANQGSEA. Trimming took off 2 bases at V and 2 bases at J, with 13 bases between the two ends. The CDR3 spans 15 residues. In DNA, the CDR3 is TGCAGCGTTGAAATAGGGCTGATCCCCTACAATGAGCAGTTCTTC. Translation gives CSVEIGLIPYNEQFF.

V is TRBV7-9 and J is TRBJ2-5, with TRBD1 matching over 7 bases. Germline V gene lookup returns CDR1 SEHNR and CDR2 FQNEAQ (reference sequence). The CDR3 length is 13 residues. V was clipped by 1 base and J by 5 bases; unmatched bases: 1. The CDR3 here is CASSLGGGETQYF. The CDR3, as DNA: TGTGCCAGCAGCTTAGGAGGGGGCGAGACCCAGTACTTC.

V usage is TRBV2 and J usage is TRBJ2-2; D possibly corresponds to TRBD1 (5 bases). Germline V gene sequence: CDR1 SNHLY, CDR2 FYNNEI. The V and J ends lost 0 bases and 3 bases respectively, with 11 bases between them. The CDR3 contains 16 residues. The CDR3 here is CASSEALRVDTGELFF. DNA of the CDR3: TGTGCCAGCAGTGAAGCCCTCAGGGTCGACACCGGGGAGCTGTTTTTT.

The chain uses TRBV5-5 and TRBJ2-3, with D uncertain. The CDR3 length is 16 residues. V lost 1 base and J 0 bases, leaving 12 bases between the germline ends. In germline, CDR1 is SGHKS, CDR2 YYEKEE (reference sequence). CDR3: CASSLSRTTSTDTQYF. CDR3 bases: TGTGCCAGCAGCTTGTCGCGAACTACTAGCACAGATACGCAGTATTTT.

The chain links TRBV29-1 to TRBJ2-7; D might be TRBD1 (6 bases). Deletions cut 4 bases from V and 2 bases from J, with 15 bases between. The CDR3 loop spans 14 amino acids. In germline, CDR1 is SQVTM, CDR2 ANQGSEA. This CDR3 reads CSVVDGTFPYEQYF. CDR3 coding DNA: TGCAGCGTTGTCGACGGGACATTCCCCTACGAGCAGTACTTC.

V and J are TRBV5-1 and TRBJ2-1; the match to TRBD2 covers 13 bases. Germline V gene lookup returns CDR1 SGHRS and CDR2 YFSETQ. CDR3 length: 16 amino acids. Germline trimming cut 8 bases from V and 0 bases from J; bases unmatched to any gene: 5. The CDR3 nucleotides are TGCGCCAGTGGACTAGCGGGGGCTAGCTCCTACAATGAGCAGTTCTTC. Translation: CASGLAGASSYNEQFF.

This clone has only one observation. The rearrangement joins TRBV7-3 to TRBJ2-5, with TRBD2 identical over 8 bases. CDR3 length equals 15 residues. The V gene end was trimmed by 1 base and the J gene end by 3 bases; junction bases not matched to a gene: 4. The germline CDR1 and CDR2 sequences are SGHTA and FQGTGA. The CDR3 DNA is TGTGCCAGCAGCTTAAGGCCGGGAGGGAAAGAGACCCAGTACTTC. It encodes CASSLRPGGKETQYF.